The 20 T cell receptor beta chains below come from one sample, sequenced in a study of vaccination effects on CD4 cells after COVID-19. Libraries were prepared by immunoSEQ multiplex PCR; TCRdb keeps only in-frame clonotypes and omits some of them. The table lists under 25,000 clones, roughly 81% of them singletons. Viral peptide pool expansion of antigen-specific CD4+ T cells preceded sequencing in the ViraFEST assay. Culture lasted approximately 10 days before CD4+ T cell isolation. All participants had two doses of either the BNT162b2 or mRNA-1273 vaccine. These TCRs are of unknown antigen specificity. The input for sequencing was CD4+ T cells from PBMCs cultured with SARS-CoV-2 spike peptides, taken after COVID-19 vaccination. The origin of the receptors is a human donor who received a COVID-19 vaccine. Some clones in this sample may be carry-over from other donors' samples.

The chain carries TRBV24-1 and TRBJ1-5, with D tentatively TRBD1 (6 bases). The V gene lost 3 bases and the J gene lost 7 bases, with 15 bases spanning the gap. Germline values: CDR1 KGHDR, CDR2 SFDVKD. The CDR3 spans 15 residues. The CDR3 region is CATSDPRGPEQPQHF. CDR3 DNA: TGTGCCACCAGTGATCCGCGGGGGCCGGAGCAGCCCCAGCATTTT.

The chain has TRBV30 and TRBJ1-2; 9 nucleotides match TRBD1. In germline, CDR1 is GTSNPN, CDR2 SVGIG (reference sequence). V lost 3 bases, J lost 2 bases, and 7 bases stayed unmatched. This CDR3 has 15 amino acids. DNA for the CDR3: TGTGCCTGGAGCTTTCCGGGACAGGGAAACTATGGCTACACCTTC. As protein: CAWSFPGQGNYGYTF.

V and J are TRBV10-1 and TRBJ2-5; the D gene is possibly TRBD2 (6 bases). The CDR3 has 13 residues. V lost 5 bases, J lost 2 bases, and 9 bases lay in between. The V gene's germline CDR1 is WNHNN and CDR2 SYGVQD (reference sequence). The CDR3 DNA follows: TGCGCCAGCAGTTTTGCGGGGCAAGAGACCCAGTACTTC. Its translation is CASSFAGQETQYF.

V gene TRBV6-6 combines with J gene TRBJ2-7; no reliable D call. CDR1 MNHNY and CDR2 SVGAGI come from the germline V gene (reference sequence). The CDR3 covers 13 residues. V dropped 0 bases and J dropped 7 bases, with 10 bases sitting between them. The CDR3 loop is CASSYSAGSEQYV. The CDR3 DNA reads TGTGCCAGCAGTTACTCGGCCGGTTCGGAGCAGTACGTC.

V is TRBV30 and J is TRBJ1-2; possibly TRBD1 for D (6 bases). CDR1 and CDR2 (germline): GTSNPN, SVGIG (reference sequence). The CDR3 runs 13 residues. V was pared by 3 bases and J by 2 bases, with 10 bases between. Here the CDR3 DNA reads TGTGCCTGGAGGAGAACAGGGAACTATGGCTACACCTTC. It codes for CAWRRTGNYGYTF.

Written as DNA, the CDR3 is TGTGCCAGTAGTATATCGGGGCTTGAGGCGTGGAATGAGCAGTTCTTC. Amino acid sequence: CASSISGLEAWNEQFF. The chain recombines TRBV19 with TRBJ2-1; D is perhaps TRBD1 or TRBD2 (5 bases each). Per germline, CDR1 LNHDA and CDR2 SQIVND (reference sequence). Trimming took off 2 bases at V and 7 bases at J, with 18 bases between the two ends. There are 16 residues in the CDR3.

This chain joins TRBV28 and TRBJ1-6; no clear D gene. Germline loops: CDR1 MDHEN, CDR2 SYDVKM. This CDR3 spans 14 amino acids. Trimming took 2 bases from V and 10 from J, leaving 12 bases between them. The CDR3 loop reads CASSLPDEGSPLHF. In DNA form, the CDR3 reads TGTGCCAGCAGTTTACCGGACGAAGGGTCACCCCTCCACTTT.

This clone was seen more than once but under ten times. This chain uses TRBV29-1 with TRBJ1-2; no reliable D call. This CDR3 spans 12 amino acids. The germline gives CDR1 SQVTM, CDR2 ANQGSEA. The germline V and J ends were trimmed by 1 base and 11 bases, with 14 bases remaining between them. The CDR3 sequence: CSVEGGYNGYTF. The CDR3 DNA sequence: TGCAGCGTTGAAGGCGGTTATAACGGGTACACCTTC.

This clone was recorded a few times. This rearrangement joins TRBV4-1 to TRBJ2-1; D may be TRBD1 (6 bases). This CDR3 spans 18 amino acids. Between the trimmed V and J ends, which lost 1 base and 7 bases, there was a span of 23 bases. Germline V gene data show CDR1 as MGHRA and CDR2 as YSYEKL. CDR3 in DNA: TGCGCCAGCAGCCAAGTCGACGTTAGACGTTGGGGGCGGAATGAGCAGTTCTTC. It is translated as CASSQVDVRRWGRNEQFF.

In regard to this clone: Other DNA sequences in this specimen translate into the identical CDR3. The chain combines TRBV4-1 with TRBJ1-1, with a possible D match to TRBD1 (5 bases). Germline V CDR1 and CDR2: MGHRA, YSYEKL. Deletions cut 0 bases from V and 3 bases from J, with 11 bases between. This CDR3 is 15 amino acids long. CDR3: CASSQETTGDTEAFF. In DNA, the CDR3 is TGCGCCAGCAGCCAAGAGACCACAGGAGACACTGAAGCTTTCTTT.

This clone was detected only once. The gene calls are TRBV28 and TRBJ1-1; maybe TRBD1 (6 bases). The ends were cut back, 5 bases at V and 4 bases at J, with 14 bases in the middle. CDR1 is MDHEN and CDR2 is SYDVKM in the germline V gene. The CDR3 runs to 14 residues. The CDR3 region is CASSRGGAGTEAFF. As DNA, the CDR3 is TGTGCCAGCAGTCGAGGGGGGGCTGGCACTGAAGCTTTCTTT.

The genes are TRBV5-1 and TRBJ1-2, with 9 bases identical to TRBD1. V lost 4 bases, J lost 5 bases, and 18 bases stayed unmatched. CDR1 is SGHRS, CDR2 YFSETQ, per germline. This CDR3 comprises 18 residues. The CDR3 region is CASSTSGNDRGSGYGYTF. The CDR3 DNA follows: TGCGCCAGCAGCACATCGGGCAACGACAGGGGGAGTGGGTATGGCTACACCTTC. The full variable domain, in which reference TRBV5-1 and TRBJ1-2 provide the parts outside the CDR3, is KAGVTQTPRYLIKTRGQQVTLSCSPISGHRSVSWYQQTPGQGLQFLFEYFSETQRNKGNFPGRFSGRQFSNSRSEMNVSTLELGDSALYLCASSTSGNDRGSGYGYTFGSGTRLTVV.

The chain has TRBV10-3 and TRBJ1-6; D is unclear. The germline V and J ends were trimmed by 3 bases and 0 bases, with 9 bases remaining between them. The germline CDR1 and CDR2 sequences are ENHRY and SYGVKD. The CDR3 length is 16 residues. The chain's CDR3 is CAISEVGSSYNSPLHF. The CDR3 bases are TGTGCCATCAGTGAAGTTGGGAGCTCCTATAATTCACCCCTCCACTTT.

This chain links TRBV5-4 with TRBJ1-3; D call uncertain. V lost 2 bases, J lost 1 base, and 13 bases lay in between. The CDR3 is made up of 16 amino acids. The germline gives CDR1 SGHNT, CDR2 YYREEE (reference sequence). CDR3 bases: TGTGCCAGCAGCTTCGTCGGACTCGAGTCTGGAAACACCATATATTTT. This codes for CASSFVGLESGNTIYF.

V usage is TRBV2 and J usage is TRBJ1-1; unclear D gene. V was shortened by 6 bases and J by 5 bases, with 13 bases between the two germline ends. The germline gives CDR1 SNHLY, CDR2 FYNNEI. The CDR3 covers 13 residues. The CDR3, as DNA: TGTGCCAGCAGACAGTCCTGGGGAACTGAAGCTTTCTTT. Amino acids: CASRQSWGTEAFF.

Here the CDR3 DNA reads TGCGCCAGCAGTCAATCAAGGACTAGCGGGGTCTACGAGCAGTACGTC. It translates to CASSQSRTSGVYEQYV. The rearrangement uses TRBV23-1 and TRBJ2-7; 12 bases fit TRBD2. TRBV23-1 is recorded as an ORF, its role being uncertain. CDR3 length: 16 residues. V shed 0 bases, J shed 3 bases, and the junction held 3 bases outside the gene matches.

The chain recombines TRBV30 with TRBJ2-2; the D gene is possibly TRBD2 (6 bases). The length of the CDR3 is 17 residues. The V gene's germline CDR1 is GTSNPN and CDR2 SVGIG (reference sequence). Between the trimmed V and J ends, which lost 0 bases and 2 bases, there was a span of 16 bases. CDR3 DNA: TGTGCCTGGAGTGTTCCGATGGTAGCGGCAAACACCGGGGAGCTGTTTTTT. Residues: CAWSVPMVAANTGELFF.

The chain joins TRBV6-5 to TRBJ1-1; 7 bases fit TRBD1. V shed 8 bases, J shed 11 bases, and the junction held 8 bases outside the gene matches. Germline CDR1 and CDR2: MNHEY and SVGAGI. The length of the CDR3 is 11 residues. The chain's CDR3 is CASSQGVVAFF. CDR3 nucleotides: TGTGCCAGCTCCCAGGGGGTTGTTGCTTTCTTT.

The V call is TRBV18, the J call TRBJ1-6; no reliable D call. This CDR3 comprises 13 residues. Per germline, CDR1 KGHSH and CDR2 LQKENI. Deletions cut 5 bases from V and 8 bases from J, with 10 bases between. In nucleotides, the CDR3 is TGTGCCAGCTCATCGGGCGGGGATTCACCCCTCCACTTT. Translating gives CASSSGGDSPLHF.

The chain carries TRBV2 and TRBJ2-3; D gene uncertain. This CDR3 is 12 amino acids long. Trimming took off 5 bases at V and 5 bases at J, with 8 bases between the two ends. Germline V gene lookup returns CDR1 SNHLY and CDR2 FYNNEI. CDR3 protein: CASSPALDTQYF. The CDR3 nucleotides are TGTGCCAGCAGTCCCGCTTTAGATACGCAGTATTTT.